What follows is one T cell receptor (beta chain) and its context. Its cognate antigen is unknown. This sample is drawn from a study of graft-versus-host responses after intestinal transplantation. Study observations and caveats: Those patients showing graft-donor T cell macrochimerism displayed high graft-versus-host to host-versus-graft clonal ratios in allografts.

The V and J ends lost 3 bases and 3 bases respectively, with 11 bases between them. This CDR3 has 14 residues. CDR1 is MDHEN, CDR2 SYDVKM, per germline. The data were produced by immunoSEQ multiplex PCR, yet TCRdb's version contains in-frame clones alone and is incomplete. The sample records more than 90,000 clones, around nine tenths being singletons. The V call is TRBV28, the J call TRBJ1-1; possible D gene TRBD1, 6 bases. The source was unstimulated CD4+ T cells sorted from spleen or lymph node cells, collected before transplant. The sequence derives from a human donor who was the organ donor for an intestinal transplant. CDR3 in amino acids: CASSFSWTDTEAFF. The CDR3 nucleotides are TGTGCCAGCAGTTTTTCCTGGACAGACACTGAAGCTTTCTTT.